This TCR beta chain was sequenced for a study of T cells after yellow fever vaccination. Study details: The authors prepared low-cell-number fractions using SMART-Seq v4 Ultra Low Input.

One entry per CDR3 protein results from TCRdb running MiXCR on the 5' RACE reads. The sample holds about 350,000 distinct CDR3 sequences; roughly 8.6% are singletons and the top ten take roughly 15%. This clonotype was seen a few times. This sequence was found in a man between 18 and 35 years old who received the YFV17D yellow fever vaccine. The specimen comprised PBMCs, sampled about 41 days after the first yellow fever vaccination.

This chain's CDR3 is CASSLGSGLSSYNEQFF. As DNA, the CDR3 is TGTGCCAGCAGCCTTGGTTCGGGGCTGAGCTCCTACAATGAGCAGTTCTTC. This sequence joins TRBV7-9 and TRBJ2-1; TRBD1 or TRBD2 may be the D gene (5 bases each). The CDR3 consists of 17 residues. Trimming took 5 bases from V and 0 from J, leaving 17 bases between them. The germline gives CDR1 SEHNR, CDR2 FQNEAQ (reference sequence).